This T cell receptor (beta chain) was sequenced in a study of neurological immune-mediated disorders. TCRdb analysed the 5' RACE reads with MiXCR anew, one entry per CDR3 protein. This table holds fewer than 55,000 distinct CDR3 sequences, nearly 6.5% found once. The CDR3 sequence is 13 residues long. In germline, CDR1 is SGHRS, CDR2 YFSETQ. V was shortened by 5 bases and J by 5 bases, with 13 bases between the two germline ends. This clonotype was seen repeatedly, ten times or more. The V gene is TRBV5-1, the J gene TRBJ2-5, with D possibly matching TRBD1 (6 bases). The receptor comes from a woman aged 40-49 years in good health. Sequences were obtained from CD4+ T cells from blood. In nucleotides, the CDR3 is TGCGCCAGCAGAGGTACAGGGTGGGAGACCCAGTACTTC. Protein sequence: CASRGTGWETQYF.